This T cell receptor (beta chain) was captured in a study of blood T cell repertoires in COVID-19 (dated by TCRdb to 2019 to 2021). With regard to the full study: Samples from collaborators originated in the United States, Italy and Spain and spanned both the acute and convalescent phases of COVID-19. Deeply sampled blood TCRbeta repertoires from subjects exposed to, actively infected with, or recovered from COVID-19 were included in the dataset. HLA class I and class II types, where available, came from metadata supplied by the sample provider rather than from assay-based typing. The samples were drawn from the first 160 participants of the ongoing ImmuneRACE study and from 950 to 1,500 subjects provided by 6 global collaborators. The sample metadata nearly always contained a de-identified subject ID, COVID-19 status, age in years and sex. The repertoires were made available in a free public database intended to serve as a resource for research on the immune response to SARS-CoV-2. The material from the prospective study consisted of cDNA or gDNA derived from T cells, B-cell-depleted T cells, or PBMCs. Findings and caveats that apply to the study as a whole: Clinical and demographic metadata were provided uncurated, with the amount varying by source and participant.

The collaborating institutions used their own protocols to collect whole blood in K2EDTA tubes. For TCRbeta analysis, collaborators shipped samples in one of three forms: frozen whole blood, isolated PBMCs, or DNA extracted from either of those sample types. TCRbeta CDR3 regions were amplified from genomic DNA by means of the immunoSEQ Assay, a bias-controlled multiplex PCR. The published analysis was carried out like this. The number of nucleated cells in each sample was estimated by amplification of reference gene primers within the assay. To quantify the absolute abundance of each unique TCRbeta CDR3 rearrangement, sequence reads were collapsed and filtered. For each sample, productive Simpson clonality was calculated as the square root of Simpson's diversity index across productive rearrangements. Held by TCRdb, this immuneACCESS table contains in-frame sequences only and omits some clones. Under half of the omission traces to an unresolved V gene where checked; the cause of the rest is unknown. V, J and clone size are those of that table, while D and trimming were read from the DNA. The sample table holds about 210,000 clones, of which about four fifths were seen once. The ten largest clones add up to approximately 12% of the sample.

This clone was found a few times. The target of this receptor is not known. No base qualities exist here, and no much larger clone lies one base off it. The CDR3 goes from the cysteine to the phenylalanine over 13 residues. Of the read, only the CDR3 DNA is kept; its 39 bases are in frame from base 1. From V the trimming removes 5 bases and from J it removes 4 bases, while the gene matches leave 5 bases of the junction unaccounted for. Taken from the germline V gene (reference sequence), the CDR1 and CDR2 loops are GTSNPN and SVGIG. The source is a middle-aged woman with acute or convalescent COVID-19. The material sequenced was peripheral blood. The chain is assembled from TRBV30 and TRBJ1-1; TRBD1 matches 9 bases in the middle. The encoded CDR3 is CAWDTGGFTEAFF. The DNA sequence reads TGTGCCTGGGATACAGGGGGCTTCACTGAAGCTTTCTTT.